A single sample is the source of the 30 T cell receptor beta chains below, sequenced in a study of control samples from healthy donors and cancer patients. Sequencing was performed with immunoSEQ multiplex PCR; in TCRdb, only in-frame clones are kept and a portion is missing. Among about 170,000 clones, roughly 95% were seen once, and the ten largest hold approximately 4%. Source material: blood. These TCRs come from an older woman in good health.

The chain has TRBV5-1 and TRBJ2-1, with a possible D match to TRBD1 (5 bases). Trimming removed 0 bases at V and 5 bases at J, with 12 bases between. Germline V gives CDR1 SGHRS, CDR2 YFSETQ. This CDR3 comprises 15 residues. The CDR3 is CASSLAGQPDNEQFF. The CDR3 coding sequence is TGCGCCAGCAGCTTGGCAGGGCAGCCGGACAATGAGCAGTTCTTC.

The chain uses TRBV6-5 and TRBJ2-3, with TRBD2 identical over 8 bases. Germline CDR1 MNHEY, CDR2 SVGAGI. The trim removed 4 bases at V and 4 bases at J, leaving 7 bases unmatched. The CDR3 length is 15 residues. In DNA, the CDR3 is TGTGCCAGCAGTTCCGGGACTAGACTGGCAGATACGCAGTATTTT. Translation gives CASSSGTRLADTQYF.

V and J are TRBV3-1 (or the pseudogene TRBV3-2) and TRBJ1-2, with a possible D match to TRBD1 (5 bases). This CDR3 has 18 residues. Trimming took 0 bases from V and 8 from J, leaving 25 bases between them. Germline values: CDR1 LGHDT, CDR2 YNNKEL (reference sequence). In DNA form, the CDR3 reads TGTGCCAGCAGCCAAGATAGTACCGAACAGGCCCTCAAGCGGGGCTACACCTTC. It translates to CASSQDSTEQALKRGYTF.

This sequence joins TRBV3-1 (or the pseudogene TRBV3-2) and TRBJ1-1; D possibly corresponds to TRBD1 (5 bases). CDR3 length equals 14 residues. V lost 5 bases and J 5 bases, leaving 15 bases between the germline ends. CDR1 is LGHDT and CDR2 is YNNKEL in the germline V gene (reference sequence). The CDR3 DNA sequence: TGTGCCAGCAGCAAACAACCGGGGGGGACTGAAGCTTTCTTT. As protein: CASSKQPGGTEAFF.

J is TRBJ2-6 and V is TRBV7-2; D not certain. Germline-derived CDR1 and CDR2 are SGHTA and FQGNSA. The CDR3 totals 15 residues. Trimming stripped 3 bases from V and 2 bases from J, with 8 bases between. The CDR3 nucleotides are TGTGCCAGCAGCTTTAGCTGGACTGGGGCCAACGTCCTGACTTTC. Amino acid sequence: CASSFSWTGANVLTF.

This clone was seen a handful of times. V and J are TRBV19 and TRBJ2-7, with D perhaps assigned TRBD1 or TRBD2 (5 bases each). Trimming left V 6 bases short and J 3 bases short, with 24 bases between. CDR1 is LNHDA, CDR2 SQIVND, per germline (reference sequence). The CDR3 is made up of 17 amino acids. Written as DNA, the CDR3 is TGTGCCAGTAGCACCGACAACCTACGAGGGGATGACTACGAGCAGTACTTC. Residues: CASSTDNLRGDDYEQYF.

CDR3 residues: CASIPWAGAYGYTF. The CDR3 DNA sequence: TGTGCCAGCATCCCATGGGCCGGTGCCTATGGCTACACCTTC. The chain links TRBV6-2 or TRBV6-3 to TRBJ1-2; D gene ambiguous. Trimming cost V 7 bases and J 4 bases, with 16 bases left between them. The germline V gene encodes CDR1 MNHEY and CDR2 SVGEGT. The CDR3 is made up of 14 amino acids.

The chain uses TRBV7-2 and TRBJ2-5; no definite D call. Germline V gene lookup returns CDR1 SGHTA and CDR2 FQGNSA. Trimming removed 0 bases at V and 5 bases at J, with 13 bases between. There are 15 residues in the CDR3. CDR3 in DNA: TGTGCCAGCAGCTTAGCGGGTATGGGCAGGGAGACCCAGTACTTC. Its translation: CASSLAGMGRETQYF.

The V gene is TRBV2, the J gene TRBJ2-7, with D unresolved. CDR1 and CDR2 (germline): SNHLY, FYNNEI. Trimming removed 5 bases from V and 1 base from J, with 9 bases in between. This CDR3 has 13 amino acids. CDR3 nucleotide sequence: TGTGCCAGCAGTAGAGGAACATCCTACGAGCAGTACTTC. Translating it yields CASSRGTSYEQYF.

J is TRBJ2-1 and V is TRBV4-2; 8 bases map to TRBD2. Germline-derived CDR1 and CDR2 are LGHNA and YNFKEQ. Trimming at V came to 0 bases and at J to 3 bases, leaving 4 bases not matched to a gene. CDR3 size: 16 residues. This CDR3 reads CASSQERAGGYNEQFF. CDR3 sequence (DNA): TGTGCCAGCAGCCAAGAACGGGCGGGGGGCTACAATGAGCAGTTCTTC.

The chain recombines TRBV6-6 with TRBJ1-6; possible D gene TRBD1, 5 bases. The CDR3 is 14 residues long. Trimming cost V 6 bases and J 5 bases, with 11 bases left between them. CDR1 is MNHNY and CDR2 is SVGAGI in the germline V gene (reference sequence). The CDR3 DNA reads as TGTGCCAGCAGGCGGGGGGGGGATAATTCACCCCTCCACTTT. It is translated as CASRRGGDNSPLHF.

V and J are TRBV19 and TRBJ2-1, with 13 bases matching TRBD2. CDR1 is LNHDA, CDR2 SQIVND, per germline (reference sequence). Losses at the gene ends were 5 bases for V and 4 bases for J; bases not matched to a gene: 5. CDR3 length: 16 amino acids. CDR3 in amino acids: CASSLLLAGGYNEQFF. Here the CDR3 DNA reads TGTGCCAGTAGTCTTCTACTAGCGGGGGGGTACAATGAGCAGTTCTTC.

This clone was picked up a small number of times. In DNA form, the CDR3 reads TGTGCCATCAGTGAAACAGCTGGCTACACCTTC. Its protein product is CAISETAGYTF. The chain joins TRBV10-3 to TRBJ1-2; no reliable D call. Germline V lookup: CDR1 ENHRY, CDR2 SYGVKD. This CDR3 has 11 residues. V lost 3 bases and J 7 bases, leaving 6 bases between the germline ends.

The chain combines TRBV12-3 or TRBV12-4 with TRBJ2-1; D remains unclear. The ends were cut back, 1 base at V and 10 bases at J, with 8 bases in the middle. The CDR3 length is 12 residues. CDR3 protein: CASSLGAVEQFF. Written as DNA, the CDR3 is TGTGCCAGCAGTTTAGGAGCAGTAGAGCAGTTCTTC.

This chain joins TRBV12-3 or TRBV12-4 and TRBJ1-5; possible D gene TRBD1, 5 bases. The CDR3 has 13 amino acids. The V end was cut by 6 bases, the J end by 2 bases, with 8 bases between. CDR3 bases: TGTGCCAGCAGCCTCAGGGGCAATCAGCCCCAGCATTTT. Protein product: CASSLRGNQPQHF.

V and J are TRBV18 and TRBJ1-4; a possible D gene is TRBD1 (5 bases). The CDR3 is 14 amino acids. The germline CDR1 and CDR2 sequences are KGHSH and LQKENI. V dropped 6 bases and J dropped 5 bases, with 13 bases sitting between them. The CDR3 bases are TGTGCCAGCTCCCCGGCGCGGGGGAATGAAAAACTGTTTTTT. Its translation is CASSPARGNEKLFF.

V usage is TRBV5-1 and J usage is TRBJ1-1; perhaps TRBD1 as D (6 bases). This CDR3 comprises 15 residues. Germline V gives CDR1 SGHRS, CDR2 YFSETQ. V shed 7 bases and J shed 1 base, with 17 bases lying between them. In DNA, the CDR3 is TGCGCCAGCGGTAAGTCGGGGGCGAGGAACACTGAAGCTTTCTTT. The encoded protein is CASGKSGARNTEAFF.

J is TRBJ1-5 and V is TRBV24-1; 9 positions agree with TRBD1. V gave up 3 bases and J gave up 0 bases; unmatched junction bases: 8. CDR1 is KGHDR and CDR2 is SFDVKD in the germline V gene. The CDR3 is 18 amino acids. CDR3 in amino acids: CATSDRGQGTYSNQPQHF. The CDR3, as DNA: TGTGCCACCAGTGATAGGGGACAGGGCACTTATAGCAATCAGCCCCAGCATTTT.

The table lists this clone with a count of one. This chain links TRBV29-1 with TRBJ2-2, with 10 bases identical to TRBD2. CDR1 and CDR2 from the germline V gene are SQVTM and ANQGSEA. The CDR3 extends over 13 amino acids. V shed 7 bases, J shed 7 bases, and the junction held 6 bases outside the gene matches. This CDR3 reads CSAERGGGGELFF. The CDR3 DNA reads TGCAGCGCCGAGCGGGGGGGAGGCGGGGAGCTGTTTTTT.

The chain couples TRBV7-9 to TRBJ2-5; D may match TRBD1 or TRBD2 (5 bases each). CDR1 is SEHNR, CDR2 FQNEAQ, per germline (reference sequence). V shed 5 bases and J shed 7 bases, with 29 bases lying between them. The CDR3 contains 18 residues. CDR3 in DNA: TGTGCCAGCAGCGCACCAGCCTGGGACGGTCACACCCCGGGGACCCAGTACTTC. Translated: CASSAPAWDGHTPGTQYF.

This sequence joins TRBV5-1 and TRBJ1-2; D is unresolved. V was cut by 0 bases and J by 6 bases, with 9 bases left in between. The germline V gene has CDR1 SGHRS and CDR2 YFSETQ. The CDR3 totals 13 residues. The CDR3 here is CASSLGDVDGYTF. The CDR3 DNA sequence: TGCGCCAGCAGCTTGGGGGATGTGGATGGCTACACCTTC.

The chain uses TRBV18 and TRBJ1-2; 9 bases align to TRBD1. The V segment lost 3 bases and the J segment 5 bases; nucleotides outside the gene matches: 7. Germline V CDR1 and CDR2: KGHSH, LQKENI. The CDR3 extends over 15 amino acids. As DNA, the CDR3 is TGTGCCAGCTCACCGGGACAGGGATCCTCTTATGGCTACACCTTC. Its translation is CASSPGQGSSYGYTF.

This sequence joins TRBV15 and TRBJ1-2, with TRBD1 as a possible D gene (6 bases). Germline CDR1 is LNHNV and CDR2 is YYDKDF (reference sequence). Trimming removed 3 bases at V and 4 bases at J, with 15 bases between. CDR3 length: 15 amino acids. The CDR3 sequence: CATSRRGGGGYGYTF. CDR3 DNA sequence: TGTGCCACCAGCAGGAGGGGGGGTGGAGGCTATGGCTACACCTTC. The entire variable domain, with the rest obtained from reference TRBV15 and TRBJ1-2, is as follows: DAMVIQNPRYQVTQFGKPVTLSCSQTLNHNVMYWYQQKSSQAPKLLFHYYDKDFNNEADTPDNFQSRRPNTSFCFLDIRSPGLGDTAMYLCATSRRGGGGYGYTFGSGTRLTVV.

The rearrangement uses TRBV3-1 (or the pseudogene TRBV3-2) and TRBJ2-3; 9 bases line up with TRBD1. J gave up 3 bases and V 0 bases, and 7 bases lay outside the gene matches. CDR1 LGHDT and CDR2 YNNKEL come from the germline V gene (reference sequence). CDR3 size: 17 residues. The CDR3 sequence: CASSQEGYRGRTDTQYF. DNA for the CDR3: TGTGCCAGCAGCCAAGAGGGGTACAGGGGGCGGACAGATACGCAGTATTTT.

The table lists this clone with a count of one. The CDR3 DNA reads as TGTGCCAGCAGGCCCCTAGGGGGTCAAGAGACCCAGTACTTC. Translation: CASRPLGGQETQYF. The chain combines TRBV5-5 with TRBJ2-5; a weak D match, TRBD1 (6 bases). This CDR3 comprises 14 residues. Per germline, CDR1 SGHKS and CDR2 YYEKEE (reference sequence). The V end was cut by 5 bases, the J end by 2 bases, with 13 bases between.

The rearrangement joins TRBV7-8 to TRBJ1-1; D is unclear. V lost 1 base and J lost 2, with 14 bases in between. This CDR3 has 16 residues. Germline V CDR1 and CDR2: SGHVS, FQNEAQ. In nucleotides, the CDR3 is TGTGCCAGCAGCTTAGATTCAGGATGGGGAAACACTGAAGCTTTCTTT. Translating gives CASSLDSGWGNTEAFF.

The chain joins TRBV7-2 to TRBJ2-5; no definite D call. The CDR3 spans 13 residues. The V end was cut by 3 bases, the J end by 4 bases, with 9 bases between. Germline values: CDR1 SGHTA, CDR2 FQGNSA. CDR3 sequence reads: CASSFYLTETQYF. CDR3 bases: TGTGCCAGCAGCTTTTACTTGACAGAGACCCAGTACTTC.

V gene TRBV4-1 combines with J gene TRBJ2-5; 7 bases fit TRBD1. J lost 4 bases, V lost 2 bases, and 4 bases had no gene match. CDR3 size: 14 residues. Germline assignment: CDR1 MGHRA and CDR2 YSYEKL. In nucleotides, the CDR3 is TGCGCCAGCAGCCAACCGGACAGGCCAGAGACCCAGTACTTC. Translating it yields CASSQPDRPETQYF.

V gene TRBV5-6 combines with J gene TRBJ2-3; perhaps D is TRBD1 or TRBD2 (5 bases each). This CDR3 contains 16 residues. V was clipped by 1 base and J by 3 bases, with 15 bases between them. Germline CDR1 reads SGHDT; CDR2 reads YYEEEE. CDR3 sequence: CASSLTGEWGTDTQYF. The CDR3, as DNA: TGTGCCAGCAGCTTGACCGGGGAGTGGGGGACAGATACGCAGTATTTT. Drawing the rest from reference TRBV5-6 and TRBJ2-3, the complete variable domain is DAGVTQSPTHLIKTRGQQVTLRCSPKSGHDTVSWYQQALGQGPQFIFQYYEEEERQRGNFPDRFSGHQFPNYSSELNVNALLLGDSALYLCASSLTGEWGTDTQYFGPGTRLTVL.

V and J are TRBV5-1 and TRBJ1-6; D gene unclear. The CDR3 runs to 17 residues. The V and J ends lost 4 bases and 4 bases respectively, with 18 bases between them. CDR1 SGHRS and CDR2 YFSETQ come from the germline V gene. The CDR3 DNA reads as TGCGCCAGCAGCAGTAACCCCGTGGAGAAATATAATTCACCCCTCCACTTT. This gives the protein CASSSNPVEKYNSPLHF.